What follows is one T cell receptor (beta chain) and its context. The data originate from a study of blood T cell repertoires in COVID-19. For the study at large: Sources were T cells, B-cell-depleted T cells, or PBMCs; the material itself was cDNA or gDNA.

The V gene lost 5 bases and the J gene lost 7 bases, with 15 bases spanning the gap. This CDR3 is built from 14 residues. Germline V lookup: CDR1 SGHTA, CDR2 FQGTGA. Symptom resolution, clearance, or two negative PCRs marked the recovered donors of Cohort 3. Authors' data handling: Using reference gene primer amplification, nucleated cell counts were estimated. The protocol was immunoSEQ multiplex PCR, while the TCRdb copy is restricted to in-frame clones and leaves out a portion. That table supplies the V and J calls and clone size; D and trimming were determined from the DNA. The top ten hold over 8.5% of the sample, which has more than 300,000 clones, roughly 90% seen once.

This TCR came from a woman between 25 and 40 years old who had recovered from COVID-19. The J gene is TRBJ2-1, the V gene TRBV7-3; the D gene is possibly TRBD2 (5 bases). Sequences were obtained from PBMCs or T cells enriched from blood (not recorded which). The CDR3 DNA is TGTGCCAGCAGCCCCAACCGGGGAGTAAATGAGCAGTTCTTC. Its translation is CASSPNRGVNEQFF.